A selection of T cell receptor beta chains follows, all from one sample in a study of metastatic and nonmetastatic thyroid tumors. TCRdb re-called clones via MiXCR from the PCR reads. The sample yields 6,600 or so clones, 27% seen once. Sequenced input: adjacent normal tissue. Receptors originate from a male donor with papillary thyroid cancer or a benign thyroid nodule (not recorded which). Some clones in this sample may be carry-over from other donors' samples. CDR3s include the opening cysteine and the closing phenylalanine or tryptophan. A D gene is named only where the DNA matches it firmly. Clone size, where shown, is once, few, many, or a class for clones that have expanded.

size | J | D | V | DNA | CDR3
many | TRBJ1-2 | NA | TRBV6-1 | TGTGCCAGCGTAGGGGTCGACAAGTATGGCTACACCTTC | CASVGVDKYGYTF
NA | TRBJ1-1 | NA | TRBV5-1 | TGCGCCAGCAGCTTGGTTTCCGGGGACACTGAAGCTTTCTTT | CASSLVSGDTEAFF
medium-sized | TRBJ1-6 | TRBD1 | TRBV19 | TGTGCCAGCACCCCAGGGGGCGCATCACCCCTCCACTTT | CASTPGGASPLHF
NA | TRBJ1-5 | TRBD1 | TRBV6-1 | TGTGCCAGCAGTGGGACAGGCGGTAATCAGCCCCAGCATTTT | CASSGTGGNQPQHF
NA | TRBJ1-1 | NA | TRBV5-8 | TGTGCCAGCAGCTTGGATGGTAACGCTGAAGCTTTCTTT | CASSLDGNAEAFF
few | TRBJ2-7 | NA | TRBV20-1 | TGCAGTGCTAGAGATAGGGTGGGTAACTACGAGCAGTACTTC | CSARDRVGNYEQYF
NA | TRBJ2-7 | TRBD2 | TRBV5-1 | TGCGCCAGCAGCTTGGGCCAAACTAGCGGGAGCACTTGGGCCTACGAGCAGTACTTC | CASSLGQTSGSTWAYEQYF
NA | TRBJ1-6 | TRBD1 | TRBV5-1 | TGCGCCAGCAGCACCGGACAGGGAGGAGCACCCCTCCACTTT | CASSTGQGGAPLHF
NA | TRBJ2-2 | TRBD2 | TRBV6-2/TRBV6-3 | TGTGCCAGCAGTGGATTCCGGACTAGCGGGAGACAGTCCGGGGAGCTGTTTTTT | CASSGFRTSGRQSGELFF
NA | TRBJ2-7 | TRBD2 | TRBV7-9 | TGTGCCAGCAGCTCACTAGCGACCCACGAGCAGTACTTC | CASSSLATHEQYF
few | TRBJ2-2 | NA | TRBV25-1 | TGTGCCAGCATTTATTACAGTGAAACGAATACCGGGGAGCTGTTTTTT | CASIYYSETNTGELFF
NA | TRBJ2-1 | TRBD1 | TRBV20-1 | TGCAGTACTAAAGATAGAGGGACAGTATACAATGAGCAGTTCTTC | CSTKDRGTVYNEQFF
NA | TRBJ1-1 | NA | TRBV6-9 | TGTGCCAGAAGTTACGTACGGAGGCAGGGGCGGTCGGACAATGAAGCTTTCTTT | CARSYVRRQGRSDNEAFF
NA | TRBJ1-6 | NA | TRBV6-1 | TGTGCCAGCAGTGACACACATGGGAGAAATTCACCCCTCCACTTT | CASSDTHGRNSPLHF
NA | TRBJ2-2 | TRBD2 | TRBV20-1 | TGCAGTGCTAGATACTTGGCGGGAGCGGGCACCGTGGAGCTGTTTTTT | CSARYLAGAGTVELFF
medium-sized | TRBJ2-7 | TRBD1 | TRBV9 | TGTGCCAGCAGCGCGTCCACGGACAGGGGGCTTGAGCAGTACTTC | CASSASTDRGLEQYF
few | TRBJ2-2 | NA | TRBV27 | TGTGCCAGCGTCGGGGTCGGGACCGGGGAGCTGTTTTTT | CASVGVGTGELFF
NA | TRBJ1-2 | NA | TRBV5-1 | TGCGCCAGCAGCCTGGGGGTTAACTATGGCTACACCTTC | CASSLGVNYGYTF
few | TRBJ2-1 | TRBD2 | TRBV6-1 | TGTGCCAGCAGTGAAATCGGACTAGCGGGGGGCTACAATGAGCAGTTCTTC | CASSEIGLAGGYNEQFF
few | TRBJ1-1 | NA | TRBV20-1 | TGCAGTGCTAGAGATACAGGACAGCTCATGAACACTGAAGCTTTCTTT | CSARDTGQLMNTEAFF
NA | TRBJ1-1 | NA | TRBV5-1 | TGCGCCAGCAGTCACTTTCCGGGCAGCCAACCTCTGAACACTGAAGCTTTCTTT | CASSHFPGSQPLNTEAFF
many | TRBJ2-1 | TRBD2 | TRBV4-3 | TGCGCCAGCAGCTCAAGGACTAGCGGGGAAGTCGATGAGCAGTTCTTC | CASSSRTSGEVDEQFF
NA | TRBJ2-5 | NA | TRBV28 | TGTGCCAGCAGTTTGGCCATGGACTTTCTAGCGCAAGAGACCCAGTACTTC | CASSLAMDFLAQETQYF
medium-sized | TRBJ2-5 | NA | TRBV3-1 | TGTGCCAGCAGCCAAGATCGAGAGACCCAGTACTTC | CASSQDRETQYF
NA | TRBJ1-5 | NA | TRBV15 | TGTGCCACCAGCAGAAGGAGGGACCGGTACAATCAGCCCCAGCATTTT | CATSRRRDRYNQPQHF
many | TRBJ2-1 | NA | TRBV4-1 | TGCGCCAGCAGCCAACTAGAACCCCCCAACTATGAGCAGTTCTTC | CASSQLEPPNYEQFF
NA | TRBJ1-2 | NA | TRBV19 | TGTGCCAGTAAGACAATTCCGACAGGTTACTATGGCTACACCTTC | CASKTIPTGYYGYTF
NA | TRBJ2-1 | NA | TRBV20-1 | TGCAGTGCTAGAGGAATCGTAGTGGGCTACAATGAGCAGTTCTTC | CSARGIVVGYNEQFF
NA | TRBJ2-7 | TRBD2 | TRBV5-1 | TGCGCCAGCAGCTTGGGTGGGCCCGGGACTAACAAGAAGGACTACGAGCAGTACTTC | CASSLGGPGTNKKDYEQYF
medium-sized | TRBJ2-7 | NA | TRBV28 | TGTGCCAGCCGCCCCGGGGGCGGCTCCTACGAGCAGTACTTC | CASRPGGGSYEQYF